The present TCR beta chain was sequenced within a study of blood T cell repertoires in COVID-19. About the research overall: The analysed material was cDNA or gDNA that came from T cells, B-cell-depleted T cells, or PBMCs.

Original data processing: Amplifying reference gene primers gave estimates of nucleated cell counts. This table comes from immunoSEQ multiplex PCR, and its TCRdb copy is limited to in-frame clones, with some not included. V, J and clone size were drawn from that table, and D and trimming were deduced from the DNA. The data hold about 400,000 clones, with around 90% observed a single time. Input material: PBMCs or T cells enriched from blood (not recorded which). This receptor was identified in a middle-aged woman with acute COVID-19.

As DNA, the CDR3 is TGTGCCAGCAGCTTAGGCAGGCGTCAGCCCCAGCATTTT. Translated: CASSLGRRQPQHF. This chain links TRBV7-8 with TRBJ1-5; D unclear. The CDR3 consists of 13 residues. Trimming left V 1 base short and J 6 bases short, with 7 bases between. In germline, CDR1 is SGHVS, CDR2 FQNEAQ.